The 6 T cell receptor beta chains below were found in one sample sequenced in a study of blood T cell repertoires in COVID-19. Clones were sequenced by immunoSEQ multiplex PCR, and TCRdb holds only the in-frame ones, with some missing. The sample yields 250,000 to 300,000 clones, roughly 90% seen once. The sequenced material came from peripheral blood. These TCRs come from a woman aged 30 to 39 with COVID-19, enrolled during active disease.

CDR3 amino acids: CASSYGLAGGHSNEQFF. CDR3 coding DNA: TGTGCCAGCAGTTACGGGCTAGCGGGAGGGCATAGCAATGAGCAGTTCTTC. The V and J genes are TRBV6-2 or TRBV6-3 and TRBJ2-1, with TRBD2 matching 12 bases. V lost 2 bases, J lost 6 bases, and 8 bases stayed unmatched. The CDR3 runs to 17 residues. From germline, CDR1 is MNHEY and CDR2 SVGEGT.

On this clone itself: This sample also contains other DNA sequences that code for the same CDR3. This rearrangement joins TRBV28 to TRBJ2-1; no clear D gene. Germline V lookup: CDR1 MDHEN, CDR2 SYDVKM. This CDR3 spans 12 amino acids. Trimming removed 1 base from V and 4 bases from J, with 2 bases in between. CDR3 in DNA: TGTGCCAGCAGTTTATCATACAATGAGCAGTTCTTC. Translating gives CASSLSYNEQFF.

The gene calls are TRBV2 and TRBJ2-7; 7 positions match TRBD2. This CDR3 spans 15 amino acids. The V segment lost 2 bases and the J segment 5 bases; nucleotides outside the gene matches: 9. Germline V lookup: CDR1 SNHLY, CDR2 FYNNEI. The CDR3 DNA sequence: TGTGCCAGCAGTGAATGGGCTAGCGGAGGGGACGAGCAGTACTTC. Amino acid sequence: CASSEWASGGDEQYF.

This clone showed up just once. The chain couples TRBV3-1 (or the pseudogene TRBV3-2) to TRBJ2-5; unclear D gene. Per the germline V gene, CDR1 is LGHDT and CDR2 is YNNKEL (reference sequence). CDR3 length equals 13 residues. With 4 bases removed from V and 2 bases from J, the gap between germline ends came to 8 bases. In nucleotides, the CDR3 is TGTGCCAGCAGCCGCCGCGGACAAGAGACCCAGTACTTC. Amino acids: CASSRRGQETQYF.

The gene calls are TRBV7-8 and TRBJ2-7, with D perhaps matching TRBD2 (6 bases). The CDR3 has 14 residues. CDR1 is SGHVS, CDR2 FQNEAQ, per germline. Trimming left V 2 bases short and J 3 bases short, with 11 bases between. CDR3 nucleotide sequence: TGTGCCAGCAGCTTAAGGCGGGGCATCTACGAGCAGTACTTC. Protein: CASSLRRGIYEQYF.

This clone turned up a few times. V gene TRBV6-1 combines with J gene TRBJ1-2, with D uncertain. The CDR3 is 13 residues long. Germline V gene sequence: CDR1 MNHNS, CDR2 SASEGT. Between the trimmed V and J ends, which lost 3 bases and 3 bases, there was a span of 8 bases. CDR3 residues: CASSDLLYYGYTF. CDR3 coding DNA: TGTGCCAGCAGTGATCTACTCTACTATGGCTACACCTTC.